This TCR beta chain was documented in a study of shared clonotypes between healthy human individuals. Broader study findings: Between a handful of donors, naive CD4 clonotypes were shared at a level of about 5%.

How the authors handled the data: ImmunoSEQ sequences covered only the junction and lacked quality scores; filtering therefore differed. Libraries were prepared by immunoSEQ multiplex PCR; TCRdb keeps only in-frame clonotypes and omits some of them. V, J and clone size are taken as reported in that table, and D and trimming were inferred from the DNA itself. This repertoire shows under 2,500,000 clones, approximately 95% found once; its top ten account for approximately 0.13%. The CDR3 is 10 residues long. CDR1 is SQVTM, CDR2 ANQGSEA, per germline. V gave up 7 bases and J gave up 0 bases, with 3 bases separating them. With regard to this clone: Its specificity is not known. The sample has other DNA sequences that encode this CDR3 too.

V usage is TRBV29-1 and J usage is TRBJ1-1, with D unresolved. This sequence originates from a man younger than 30 in good health. Sequencing was performed on naive CD4+ T cells sorted from blood. The subset was: CD45RA+ positively selected. The CDR3 DNA reads TGCAGCGCGCTGAACACTGAAGCTTTCTTT. This sequence encodes CSALNTEAFF.